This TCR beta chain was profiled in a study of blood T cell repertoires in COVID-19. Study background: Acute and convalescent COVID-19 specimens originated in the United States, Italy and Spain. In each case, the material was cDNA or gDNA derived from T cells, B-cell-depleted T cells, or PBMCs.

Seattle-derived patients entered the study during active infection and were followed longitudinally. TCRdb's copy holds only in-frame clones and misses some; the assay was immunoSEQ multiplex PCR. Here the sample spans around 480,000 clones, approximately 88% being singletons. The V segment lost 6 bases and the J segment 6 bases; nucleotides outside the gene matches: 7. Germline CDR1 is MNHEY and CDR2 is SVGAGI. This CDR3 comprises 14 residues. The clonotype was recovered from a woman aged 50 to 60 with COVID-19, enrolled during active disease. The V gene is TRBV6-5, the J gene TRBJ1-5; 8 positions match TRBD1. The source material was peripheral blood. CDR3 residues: CASSRQGMGQPQHF. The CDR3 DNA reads TGTGCCAGCAGCAGACAGGGGATGGGTCAGCCCCAGCATTTT.